Following are 3 T cell receptor beta chains from one sample sequenced in a study of blood T cell repertoires in COVID-19. Profiled with immunoSEQ multiplex PCR; TCRdb holds only in-frame clones, not every one. The sample yields 180,000 or so clones, more than 75% seen once. What was sequenced was peripheral blood. All receptors come from a man aged 35 to 55 with active or convalescent COVID-19.

As regards this clone: The identical CDR3 is also encoded by other nucleotide sequences in the sample. The J gene is TRBJ1-1, the V gene TRBV18; D is uncertain. The CDR3 length is 13 residues. Germline-derived CDR1 and CDR2 are KGHSH and LQKENI. Trimming left V 3 bases short and J 1 base short, with 6 bases between. CDR3 sequence (DNA): TGTGCCAGCTCACCTAACAGGAACACTGAAGCTTTCTTT. This encodes CASSPNRNTEAFF. Combining the CDR3 with reference TRBV18 and TRBJ1-1 gives the whole variable domain NAGVMQNPRHLVRRRGQEARLRCSPMKGHSHVYWYRQLPEEGLKFMVYLQKENIIDESGMPKERFSAEFPKEGPSILRIQQVVRGDSAAYFCASSPNRNTEAFFGQGTRLTVV.

The chain combines TRBV9 with TRBJ2-5; 7 positions match TRBD1. In germline, CDR1 is SGDLS, CDR2 YYNGEE. The CDR3 is made up of 15 amino acids. V gave up 0 bases and J gave up 2 bases; unmatched junction bases: 4. CDR3 region: CASSVDTGEQETQYF. Here the CDR3 DNA reads TGTGCCAGCAGCGTAGACACAGGGGAACAAGAGACCCAGTACTTC.

The gene calls are TRBV30 and TRBJ1-3; D ambiguous. Per germline, CDR1 GTSNPN and CDR2 SVGIG (reference sequence). Trimming shortened V by 2 bases and J by 4 bases, and 12 bases separated the two germline ends. The CDR3 is made up of 14 amino acids. CDR3 bases: TGTGCCTGGAGTCTCCCGCGGAACGGAAACACCATATATTTT. It encodes CAWSLPRNGNTIYF.